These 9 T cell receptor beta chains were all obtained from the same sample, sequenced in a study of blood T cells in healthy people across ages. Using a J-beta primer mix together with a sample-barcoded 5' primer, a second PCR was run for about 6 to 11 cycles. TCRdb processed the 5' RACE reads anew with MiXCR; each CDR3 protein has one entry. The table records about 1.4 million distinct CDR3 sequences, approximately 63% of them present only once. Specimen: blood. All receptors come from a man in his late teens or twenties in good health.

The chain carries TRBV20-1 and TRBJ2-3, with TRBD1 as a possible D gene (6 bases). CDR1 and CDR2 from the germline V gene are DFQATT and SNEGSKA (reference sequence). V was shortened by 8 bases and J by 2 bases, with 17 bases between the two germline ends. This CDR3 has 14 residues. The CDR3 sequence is CSSRTAESTDTQYF. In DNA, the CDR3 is TGCAGTTCCCGGACAGCCGAGTCCACAGATACGCAGTATTTT.

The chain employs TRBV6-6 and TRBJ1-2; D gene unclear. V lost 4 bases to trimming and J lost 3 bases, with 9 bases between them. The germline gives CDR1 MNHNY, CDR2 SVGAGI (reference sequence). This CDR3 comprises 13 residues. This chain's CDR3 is CASSWAQDYGYTF. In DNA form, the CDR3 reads TGTGCCAGCAGTTGGGCTCAGGACTATGGCTACACCTTC.

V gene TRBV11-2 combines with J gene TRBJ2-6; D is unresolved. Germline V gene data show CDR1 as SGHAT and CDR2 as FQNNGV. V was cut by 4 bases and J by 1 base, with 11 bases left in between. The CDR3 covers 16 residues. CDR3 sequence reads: CASSSMEWSGANVLTF. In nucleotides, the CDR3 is TGTGCCAGCAGCTCCATGGAATGGTCTGGGGCCAACGTCCTGACTTTC.

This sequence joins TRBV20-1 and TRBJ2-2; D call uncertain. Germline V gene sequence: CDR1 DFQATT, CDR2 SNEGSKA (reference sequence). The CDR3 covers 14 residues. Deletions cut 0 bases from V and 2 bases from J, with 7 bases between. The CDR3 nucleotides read TGCAGTGCTAGAGACCACGGAAACACCGGGGAGCTGTTTTTT. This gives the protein CSARDHGNTGELFF.

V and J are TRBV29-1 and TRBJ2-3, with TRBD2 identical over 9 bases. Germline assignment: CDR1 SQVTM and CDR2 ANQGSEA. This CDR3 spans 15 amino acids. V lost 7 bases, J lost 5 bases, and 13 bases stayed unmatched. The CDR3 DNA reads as TGCAGCGGGGAGGGTAGCGGGAGTGGCAGAGATACGCAGTATTTT. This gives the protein CSGEGSGSGRDTQYF.

CDR3 sequence (DNA): TGTGCCGTCACTGAGGGGGGAAACTCCTACGAGCAGTACTTC. Translation gives CAVTEGGNSYEQYF. The J gene is TRBJ2-7, the V gene TRBV10-3, with D perhaps given as TRBD1 or TRBD2 (6 bases each). The CDR3 is 14 amino acids. The V end was cut by 11 bases, the J end by 0 bases, with 17 bases between. Looked up from germline, CDR1 is ENHRY and CDR2 is SYGVKD.

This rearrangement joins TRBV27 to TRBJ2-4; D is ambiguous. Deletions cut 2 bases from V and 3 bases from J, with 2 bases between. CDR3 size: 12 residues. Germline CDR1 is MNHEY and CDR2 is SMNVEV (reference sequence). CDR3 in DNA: TGTGCCAGCAGTTTACTCAAAAACATTCAGTACTTC. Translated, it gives CASSLLKNIQYF.

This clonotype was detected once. The CDR3 reads CASSPSWSASSQPQHF. CDR3 bases: TGTGCCAGCAGCCCTAGCTGGTCCGCGTCTAGTCAGCCCCAGCATTTT. The chain joins TRBV7-2 to TRBJ1-5; D unresolved. Germline V gene data show CDR1 as SGHTA and CDR2 as FQGNSA. V was shortened by 5 bases and J by 6 bases, with 20 bases between the two germline ends. The CDR3 is made up of 16 amino acids.

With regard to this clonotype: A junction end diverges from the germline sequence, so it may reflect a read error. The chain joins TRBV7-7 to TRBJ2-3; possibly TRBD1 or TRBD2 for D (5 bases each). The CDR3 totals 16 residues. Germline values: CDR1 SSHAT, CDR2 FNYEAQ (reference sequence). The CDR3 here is CASSAAPGLGTDTQYF. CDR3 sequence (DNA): TGTGCTAGCAGCGCGGCGCCGGGGCTGGGCACAGATACGCAGTATTTT.